This T cell receptor (beta chain) was found in a study of T cells after posttransplantation cyclophosphamide. Control samples came 1 year after myeloablative marrow transplants with methotrexate plus calcineurin inhibitor. General study results and limits: After PTCy, TRB diversity resembled that of CNI/methotrexate controls. Blood and skin or GI T cell repertoires showed limited TRB overlap. Donor-recipient repertoire similarity was low at 1-2 months, rising over year one.

The table lists this clone with a few counts. No antigen is known for it. This table comes from immunoSEQ multiplex PCR, and its TCRdb copy is limited to in-frame clones, with some not included. This sample has roughly 17,000 clones, with 85% found just once. Trimming took 5 bases from V and 0 from J, leaving 8 bases between them. Germline CDR1 reads MNHEY; CDR2 reads SMNVEV (reference sequence). The CDR3 runs to 15 residues. Material: PBMCs, obtained after allogeneic stem cell transplant with calcineurin inhibitor and methotrexate. This sequence originates from a female patient aged 18 to 29 who received an allogeneic stem cell transplant from an unrelated donor, was CMV-positive, and had acute and chronic GVHD. Some T cells may be the graft donor's. This chain joins TRBV27 and TRBJ2-6; tentatively, D is TRBD2 (5 bases). CDR3: CASSPDYSGANVLTF. The CDR3 coding sequence is TGTGCCAGCAGTCCAGACTACTCTGGGGCCAACGTCCTGACTTTC.